Listed below are T cell receptor beta chains from one sample, sequenced in a study of CD8 T cells in ankylosing spondylitis. Via MiXCR, TCRdb re-called the 5' RACE reads, giving one row per CDR3 protein. The sample has around 890,000 distinct CDR3 sequences; 12% are singletons. The material sequenced was blood, either unsorted or a sorted T cell fraction (not recorded which). These receptor sequences come from a male donor with ankylosing spondylitis. CDR3s include the opening cysteine and the closing phenylalanine or tryptophan. A D gene is named only where the DNA matches it firmly.

j_gene: TRBJ1-2; len: 14; d_gene: NA; v_gene: TRBV24-1; CDR3aa: CATSDPRTSLSYTF
j_gene: TRBJ2-1; len: 19; d_gene: NA; v_gene: TRBV5-1; CDR3aa: CASSFRTGLVTLSYNEQFF
j_gene: TRBJ2-3; len: 16; d_gene: TRBD2; v_gene: TRBV20-1; CDR3aa: CSAGLAGGPGTDTQYF
j_gene: TRBJ1-2; len: 14; d_gene: NA; v_gene: TRBV20-1; CDR3aa: CSARGGAIACGYTF
j_gene: TRBJ1-2; len: 12; d_gene: NA; v_gene: TRBV20-1; CDR3aa: CSASDSHYGYTF
j_gene: TRBJ1-2; len: 15; d_gene: NA; v_gene: TRBV5-1; CDR3aa: CASSLAWHSNYGYTF
j_gene: TRBJ1-2; len: 15; d_gene: NA; v_gene: TRBV25-1; CDR3aa: CATYDGTAGEGGYTF
j_gene: TRBJ2-1; len: 16; d_gene: TRBD2; v_gene: TRBV5-1; CDR3aa: CASSVASGAFYNEQFF
j_gene: TRBJ1-5; len: 13; d_gene: NA; v_gene: TRBV5-6; CDR3aa: CASSRTLYQPQHF
j_gene: TRBJ1-2; len: 13; d_gene: TRBD1; v_gene: TRBV20-1; CDR3aa: CSATTGGRYGYTF
j_gene: TRBJ1-1; len: 15; d_gene: TRBD1; v_gene: TRBV5-1; CDR3aa: CASSYKTGGNTEAFF
j_gene: TRBJ1-1; len: 15; d_gene: NA; v_gene: TRBV20-1; CDR3aa: CSARVRDRLNTEAFF
j_gene: TRBJ1-6; len: 15; d_gene: NA; v_gene: TRBV20-1; CDR3aa: CSVSQWGSGYSPLHF